Following are 19 T cell receptor beta chains from one sample sequenced in a study of CD8 T cells in Susac syndrome. RNA, at roughly 0.5 to 1 ug, was reverse transcribed with random hexamers. A single record per CDR3 protein comes from TCRdb applying MiXCR to the immunoSEQ multiplex PCR reads. The data contain about 100,000 distinct CDR3 sequences, roughly 96% of them singletons. Sequenced material: CD8+ T cells from PBMCs. Receptor source: a human donor with Susac syndrome.

This clonotype was detected once. This chain links TRBV18 with TRBJ1-2; D unresolved. This CDR3 is 14 amino acids long. Deletions cut 5 bases from V and 3 bases from J, with 13 bases between. CDR1 KGHSH and CDR2 LQKENI come from the germline V gene. CDR3 sequence (DNA): TGTGCCAGCTCATCGGGGAGATCCGACTATGGCTACACCTTC. This gives the protein CASSSGRSDYGYTF.

This rearrangement joins TRBV20-1 to TRBJ2-3; 12 nucleotides agree with TRBD2. The junction had 6 bases not matched to a gene; V was cut back by 3 bases and J by 11 bases. The CDR3 length is 13 residues. The germline V gene encodes CDR1 DFQATT and CDR2 SNEGSKA (reference sequence). DNA of the CDR3: TGCAGTGCTAGCGCTAGCGGGAGGGGGGGGCAGTATTTT. Its translation is CSASASGRGGQYF.

The chain joins TRBV13 to TRBJ2-1; D possibly corresponds to TRBD1 (6 bases). Germline loops: CDR1 PRHDT, CDR2 FYEKMQ (reference sequence). The CDR3 loop spans 15 amino acids. V was pared by 3 bases and J by 6 bases, with 15 bases between. CDR3 coding DNA: TGTGCCAGCAGCTTGCAGGGGTGGGCGGGCAATGAGCAGTTCTTC. Translation gives CASSLQGWAGNEQFF. Together with reference TRBV13 and TRBJ2-1, the CDR3 gives the full variable domain: AAGVIQSPRHLIKEKRETATLKCYPIPRHDTVYWYQQGPGQDPQFLISFYEKMQSDKGSIPDRFSAQQFSDYHSELNMSSLELGDSALYFCASSLQGWAGNEQFFGPGTRLTVL.

The chain combines TRBV29-1 with TRBJ2-1; 7 bases fit TRBD2. V dropped 6 bases and J dropped 5; count of bases not matched to a gene: 10. Germline V gene data show CDR1 as SQVTM and CDR2 as ANQGSEA. CDR3 size: 14 residues. CDR3 sequence reads: CSVESGTSHNEQFF. The CDR3 coding sequence is TGCAGCGTAGAAAGCGGGACTTCTCACAATGAGCAGTTCTTC.

The genes are TRBV20-1 and TRBJ2-1, with 13 bases identical to TRBD2. This CDR3 spans 16 amino acids. J lost 1 base, V lost 2 bases, and 2 bases had no gene match. In germline, CDR1 is DFQATT, CDR2 SNEGSKA (reference sequence). The CDR3 coding sequence is TGCAGTGCTAGAACTAGCGGGGGGGGTTCCTACAATGAGCAGTTCTTC. It specifies CSARTSGGGSYNEQFF.

The chain joins TRBV5-4 to TRBJ2-3, with 14 bases fitting TRBD2. J gave up 2 bases and V 4 bases, and 6 bases lay outside the gene matches. The CDR3 extends over 17 amino acids. Germline CDR1 SGHNT, CDR2 YYREEE (reference sequence). The chain's CDR3 is CASSLGTSGSLTDTQYF. Here the CDR3 DNA reads TGTGCCAGCAGCCTCGGGACTAGCGGGAGCCTCACAGATACGCAGTATTTT.

V and J are TRBV27 and TRBJ2-6; D ambiguous. Germline loops: CDR1 MNHEY, CDR2 SMNVEV (reference sequence). Trimming left V 4 bases short and J 4 bases short, with 8 bases between. This CDR3 comprises 14 residues. The DNA of the CDR3 is TGTGCCAGCAGTTCAGCGAACGGGGCCAACGTCCTGACTTTC. Translated, it gives CASSSANGANVLTF.

The table lists this clonotype with a count of one. The chain couples TRBV13 to TRBJ2-1; 9 bases line up with TRBD2. Germline loops: CDR1 PRHDT, CDR2 FYEKMQ (reference sequence). The CDR3 spans 15 residues. The J segment lost 7 bases and the V segment lost 2 bases, leaving 6 bases of the junction unmatched. CDR3 bases: TGTGCCAGCAGCTTAATAGCGGGAGAAAGGAATGAGCAGTTCTTC. It codes for CASSLIAGERNEQFF.

The chain joins TRBV3-1 to TRBJ1-2; D gene ambiguous. The CDR3 runs to 13 residues. V gave up 3 bases and J gave up 5 bases, with 10 bases separating them. The germline V gene has CDR1 LGHDT and CDR2 YNNKEL (reference sequence). The CDR3 region is CASSQSAIYGYTF. The CDR3 DNA reads TGTGCCAGCAGCCAGAGCGCCATTTATGGCTACACCTTC.

This chain connects TRBV19 to TRBJ1-6, with D possibly matching TRBD1 (6 bases). The germline V gene encodes CDR1 LNHDA and CDR2 SQIVND (reference sequence). V gave up 5 bases and J gave up 7 bases, with 15 bases separating them. The CDR3 runs 15 residues. CDR3 in amino acids: CASSPQGQKNSPLHF. The CDR3 coding sequence is TGTGCCAGTAGTCCCCAGGGGCAGAAGAATTCACCCCTCCACTTT.

This clonotype appeared once. The chain uses TRBV24-1 and TRBJ1-5, with D unclear. The germline gives CDR1 KGHDR, CDR2 SFDVKD. V was cut by 4 bases and J by 4 bases, with 13 bases left in between. The CDR3 spans 15 residues. CDR3 DNA: TGTGCCACCAGTGACCTGGACCGTACTAATCAGCCCCAGCATTTT. Its protein is CATSDLDRTNQPQHF.

The rearrangement uses TRBV6-5 and TRBJ2-3; 12 bases match TRBD2. Germline-derived CDR1 and CDR2 are MNHEY and SVGAGI. The CDR3 has 16 residues. V trimming: 4 bases; J trimming: 6 bases; junction bases outside the gene matches: 8. The CDR3 is CASSSLAGGPQDTQYF. In DNA form, the CDR3 reads TGTGCCAGCAGTTCCCTAGCGGGAGGGCCTCAGGATACGCAGTATTTT.

The CDR3 DNA reads as TGCGCCAGCAGCTCGGGCTTTGGCTACACCTTC. Translating it yields CASSSGFGYTF. The chain carries TRBV5-1 and TRBJ1-2; D ambiguous. This CDR3 has 11 amino acids. The germline CDR1 and CDR2 sequences are SGHRS and YFSETQ. The ends were cut back, 3 bases at V and 7 bases at J, with 7 bases in the middle. Complete variable domain (other parts from reference TRBV5-1 and TRBJ1-2): KAGVTQTPRYLIKTRGQQVTLSCSPISGHRSVSWYQQTPGQGLQFLFEYFSETQRNKGNFPGRFSGRQFSNSRSEMNVSTLELGDSALYLCASSSGFGYTFGSGTRLTVV.

CDR3 nucleotide sequence: TGTGCCAGCAGTCTTCAGGGGGCATCTGGGGCCAACGTCCTGACTTTC. This gives the protein CASSLQGASGANVLTF. The chain has TRBV12-3 or TRBV12-4 and TRBJ2-6; 8 positions match TRBD1. This CDR3 contains 16 residues. The junction had 4 bases not matched to a gene; V was cut back by 5 bases and J by 1 base.

The rearrangement links TRBV28 to TRBJ2-3; D gene uncertain. CDR3 length equals 13 residues. The V end lost 3 bases, the J end lost 2 bases, and 6 bases lay between the germline ends. Germline loops: CDR1 MDHEN, CDR2 SYDVKM. For the CDR3, the DNA is TGTGCCAGCAGTTTTCCCTACACAGATACGCAGTATTTT. This codes for CASSFPYTDTQYF.

For the CDR3, the DNA is TGTGCCAGCAGCCCGAGAGGCGGGATTGCCTCTTACAATGAGCAGTTCTTC. Its translation is CASSPRGGIASYNEQFF. This chain connects TRBV5-4 to TRBJ2-1; tentative D call: TRBD2 (6 bases). Germline V gene data show CDR1 as SGHNT and CDR2 as YYREEE (reference sequence). The length of the CDR3 is 17 residues. V was pared by 4 bases and J by 4 bases, with 21 bases between.

The gene calls are TRBV3-1 and TRBJ2-5; D is ambiguous. Trimming took 4 bases from V and 5 from J, leaving 8 bases between them. Germline assignment: CDR1 LGHDT and CDR2 YNNKEL (reference sequence). The CDR3 loop spans 12 amino acids. CDR3 sequence reads: CASSPYGETQYF. DNA for the CDR3: TGTGCCAGCAGCCCCTACGGGGAGACCCAGTACTTC.

The rearrangement uses TRBV25-1 and TRBJ2-3; D remains ambiguous. This CDR3 contains 11 residues. The ends were cut back, 3 bases at V and 4 bases at J, with 2 bases in the middle. Germline V gives CDR1 MGHDK, CDR2 SYGVNS. The CDR3 region is CASSEADTQYF. In DNA form, the CDR3 reads TGTGCCAGCAGTGAGGCAGATACGCAGTATTTT.

CDR3 DNA sequence: TGCAGTGCCATACTAGCGGGAGAGACCCAGTACTTC. Translation: CSAILAGETQYF. This chain connects TRBV20-1 to TRBJ2-5; 9 bases map to TRBD2. This CDR3 has 12 amino acids. In germline, CDR1 is DFQATT, CDR2 SNEGSKA (reference sequence). After removal of 6 bases from V and 4 bases from J, the junction contained 3 bases not matched to a gene.